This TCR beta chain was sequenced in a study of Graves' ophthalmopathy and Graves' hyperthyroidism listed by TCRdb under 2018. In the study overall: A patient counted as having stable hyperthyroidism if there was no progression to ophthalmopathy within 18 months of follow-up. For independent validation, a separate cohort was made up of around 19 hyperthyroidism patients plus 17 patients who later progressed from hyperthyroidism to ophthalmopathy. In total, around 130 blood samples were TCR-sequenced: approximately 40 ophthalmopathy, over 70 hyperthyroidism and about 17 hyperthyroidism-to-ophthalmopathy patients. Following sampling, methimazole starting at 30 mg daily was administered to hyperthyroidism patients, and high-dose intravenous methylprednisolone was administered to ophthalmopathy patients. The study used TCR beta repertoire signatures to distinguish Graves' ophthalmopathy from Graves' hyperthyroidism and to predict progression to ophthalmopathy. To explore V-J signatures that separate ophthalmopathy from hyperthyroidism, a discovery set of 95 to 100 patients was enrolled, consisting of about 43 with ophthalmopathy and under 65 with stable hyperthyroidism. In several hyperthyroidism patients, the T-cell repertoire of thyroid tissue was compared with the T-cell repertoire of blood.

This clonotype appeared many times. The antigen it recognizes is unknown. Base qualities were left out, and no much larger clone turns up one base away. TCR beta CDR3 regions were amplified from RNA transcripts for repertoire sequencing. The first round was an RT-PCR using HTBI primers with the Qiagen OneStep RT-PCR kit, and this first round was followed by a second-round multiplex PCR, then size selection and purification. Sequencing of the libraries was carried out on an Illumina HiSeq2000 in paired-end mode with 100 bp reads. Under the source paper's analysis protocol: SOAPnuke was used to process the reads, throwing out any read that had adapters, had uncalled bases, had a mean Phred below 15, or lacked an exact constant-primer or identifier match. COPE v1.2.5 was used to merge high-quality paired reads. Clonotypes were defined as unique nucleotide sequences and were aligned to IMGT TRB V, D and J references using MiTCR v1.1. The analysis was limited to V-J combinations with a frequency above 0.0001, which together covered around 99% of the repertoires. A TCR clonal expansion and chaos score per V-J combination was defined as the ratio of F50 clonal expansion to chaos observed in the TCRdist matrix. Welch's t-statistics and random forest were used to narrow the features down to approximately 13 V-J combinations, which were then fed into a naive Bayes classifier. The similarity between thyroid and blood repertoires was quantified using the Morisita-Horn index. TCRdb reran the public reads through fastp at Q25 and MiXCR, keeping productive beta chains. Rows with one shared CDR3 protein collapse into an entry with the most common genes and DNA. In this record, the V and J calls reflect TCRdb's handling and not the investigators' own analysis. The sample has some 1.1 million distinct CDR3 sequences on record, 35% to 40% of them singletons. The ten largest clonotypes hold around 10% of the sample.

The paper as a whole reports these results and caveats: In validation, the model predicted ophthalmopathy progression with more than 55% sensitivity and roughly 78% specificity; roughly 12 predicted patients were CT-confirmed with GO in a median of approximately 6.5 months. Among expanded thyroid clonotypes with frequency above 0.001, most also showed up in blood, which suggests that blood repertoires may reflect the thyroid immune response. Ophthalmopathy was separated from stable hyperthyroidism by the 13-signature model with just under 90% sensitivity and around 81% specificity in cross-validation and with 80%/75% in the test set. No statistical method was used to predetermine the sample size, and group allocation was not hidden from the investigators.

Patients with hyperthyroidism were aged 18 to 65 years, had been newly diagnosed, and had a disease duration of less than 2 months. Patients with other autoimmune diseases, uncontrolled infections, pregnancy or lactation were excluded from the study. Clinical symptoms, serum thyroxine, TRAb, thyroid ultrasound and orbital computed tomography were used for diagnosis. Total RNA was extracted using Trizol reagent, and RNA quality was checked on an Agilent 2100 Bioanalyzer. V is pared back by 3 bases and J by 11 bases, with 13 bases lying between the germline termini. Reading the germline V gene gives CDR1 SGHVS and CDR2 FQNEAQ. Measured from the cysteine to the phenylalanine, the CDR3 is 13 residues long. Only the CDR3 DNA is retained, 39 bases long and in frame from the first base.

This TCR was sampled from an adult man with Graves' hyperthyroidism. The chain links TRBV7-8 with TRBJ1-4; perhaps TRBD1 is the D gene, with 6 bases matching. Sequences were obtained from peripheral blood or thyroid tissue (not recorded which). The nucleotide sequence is TGTGCCAGCAGCTTTTCGTCAGGGGCTAAACTGTTTTTT. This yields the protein CASSFSSGAKLFF.